This T cell receptor (beta chain) stems from a study of cytomegalovirus exposure and HLA in healthy donors. The V gene's germline CDR1 is SGHDN and CDR2 FVKESK. The CDR3 consists of 11 residues. Trimming took 3 bases from V and 5 from J, leaving 2 bases between them. Clones were sequenced by immunoSEQ multiplex PCR, and TCRdb holds only the in-frame ones, with some missing. The top ten hold approximately 1.1% of the sample, which has roughly 90,000 clones, over 85% seen once. Separate from the approximately 720-subject first cohort, the roughly 120-subject validation cohort was the one that the donors belonged to.

The chain uses TRBV14 and TRBJ2-1; D unclear. Sequenced: PBMCs. The source is a woman aged 25-40 years in good health and CMV-seropositive. The CDR3 spells CASSHNNEQFF. CDR3 in DNA: TGTGCCAGCAGCCATAACAATGAGCAGTTCTTC.